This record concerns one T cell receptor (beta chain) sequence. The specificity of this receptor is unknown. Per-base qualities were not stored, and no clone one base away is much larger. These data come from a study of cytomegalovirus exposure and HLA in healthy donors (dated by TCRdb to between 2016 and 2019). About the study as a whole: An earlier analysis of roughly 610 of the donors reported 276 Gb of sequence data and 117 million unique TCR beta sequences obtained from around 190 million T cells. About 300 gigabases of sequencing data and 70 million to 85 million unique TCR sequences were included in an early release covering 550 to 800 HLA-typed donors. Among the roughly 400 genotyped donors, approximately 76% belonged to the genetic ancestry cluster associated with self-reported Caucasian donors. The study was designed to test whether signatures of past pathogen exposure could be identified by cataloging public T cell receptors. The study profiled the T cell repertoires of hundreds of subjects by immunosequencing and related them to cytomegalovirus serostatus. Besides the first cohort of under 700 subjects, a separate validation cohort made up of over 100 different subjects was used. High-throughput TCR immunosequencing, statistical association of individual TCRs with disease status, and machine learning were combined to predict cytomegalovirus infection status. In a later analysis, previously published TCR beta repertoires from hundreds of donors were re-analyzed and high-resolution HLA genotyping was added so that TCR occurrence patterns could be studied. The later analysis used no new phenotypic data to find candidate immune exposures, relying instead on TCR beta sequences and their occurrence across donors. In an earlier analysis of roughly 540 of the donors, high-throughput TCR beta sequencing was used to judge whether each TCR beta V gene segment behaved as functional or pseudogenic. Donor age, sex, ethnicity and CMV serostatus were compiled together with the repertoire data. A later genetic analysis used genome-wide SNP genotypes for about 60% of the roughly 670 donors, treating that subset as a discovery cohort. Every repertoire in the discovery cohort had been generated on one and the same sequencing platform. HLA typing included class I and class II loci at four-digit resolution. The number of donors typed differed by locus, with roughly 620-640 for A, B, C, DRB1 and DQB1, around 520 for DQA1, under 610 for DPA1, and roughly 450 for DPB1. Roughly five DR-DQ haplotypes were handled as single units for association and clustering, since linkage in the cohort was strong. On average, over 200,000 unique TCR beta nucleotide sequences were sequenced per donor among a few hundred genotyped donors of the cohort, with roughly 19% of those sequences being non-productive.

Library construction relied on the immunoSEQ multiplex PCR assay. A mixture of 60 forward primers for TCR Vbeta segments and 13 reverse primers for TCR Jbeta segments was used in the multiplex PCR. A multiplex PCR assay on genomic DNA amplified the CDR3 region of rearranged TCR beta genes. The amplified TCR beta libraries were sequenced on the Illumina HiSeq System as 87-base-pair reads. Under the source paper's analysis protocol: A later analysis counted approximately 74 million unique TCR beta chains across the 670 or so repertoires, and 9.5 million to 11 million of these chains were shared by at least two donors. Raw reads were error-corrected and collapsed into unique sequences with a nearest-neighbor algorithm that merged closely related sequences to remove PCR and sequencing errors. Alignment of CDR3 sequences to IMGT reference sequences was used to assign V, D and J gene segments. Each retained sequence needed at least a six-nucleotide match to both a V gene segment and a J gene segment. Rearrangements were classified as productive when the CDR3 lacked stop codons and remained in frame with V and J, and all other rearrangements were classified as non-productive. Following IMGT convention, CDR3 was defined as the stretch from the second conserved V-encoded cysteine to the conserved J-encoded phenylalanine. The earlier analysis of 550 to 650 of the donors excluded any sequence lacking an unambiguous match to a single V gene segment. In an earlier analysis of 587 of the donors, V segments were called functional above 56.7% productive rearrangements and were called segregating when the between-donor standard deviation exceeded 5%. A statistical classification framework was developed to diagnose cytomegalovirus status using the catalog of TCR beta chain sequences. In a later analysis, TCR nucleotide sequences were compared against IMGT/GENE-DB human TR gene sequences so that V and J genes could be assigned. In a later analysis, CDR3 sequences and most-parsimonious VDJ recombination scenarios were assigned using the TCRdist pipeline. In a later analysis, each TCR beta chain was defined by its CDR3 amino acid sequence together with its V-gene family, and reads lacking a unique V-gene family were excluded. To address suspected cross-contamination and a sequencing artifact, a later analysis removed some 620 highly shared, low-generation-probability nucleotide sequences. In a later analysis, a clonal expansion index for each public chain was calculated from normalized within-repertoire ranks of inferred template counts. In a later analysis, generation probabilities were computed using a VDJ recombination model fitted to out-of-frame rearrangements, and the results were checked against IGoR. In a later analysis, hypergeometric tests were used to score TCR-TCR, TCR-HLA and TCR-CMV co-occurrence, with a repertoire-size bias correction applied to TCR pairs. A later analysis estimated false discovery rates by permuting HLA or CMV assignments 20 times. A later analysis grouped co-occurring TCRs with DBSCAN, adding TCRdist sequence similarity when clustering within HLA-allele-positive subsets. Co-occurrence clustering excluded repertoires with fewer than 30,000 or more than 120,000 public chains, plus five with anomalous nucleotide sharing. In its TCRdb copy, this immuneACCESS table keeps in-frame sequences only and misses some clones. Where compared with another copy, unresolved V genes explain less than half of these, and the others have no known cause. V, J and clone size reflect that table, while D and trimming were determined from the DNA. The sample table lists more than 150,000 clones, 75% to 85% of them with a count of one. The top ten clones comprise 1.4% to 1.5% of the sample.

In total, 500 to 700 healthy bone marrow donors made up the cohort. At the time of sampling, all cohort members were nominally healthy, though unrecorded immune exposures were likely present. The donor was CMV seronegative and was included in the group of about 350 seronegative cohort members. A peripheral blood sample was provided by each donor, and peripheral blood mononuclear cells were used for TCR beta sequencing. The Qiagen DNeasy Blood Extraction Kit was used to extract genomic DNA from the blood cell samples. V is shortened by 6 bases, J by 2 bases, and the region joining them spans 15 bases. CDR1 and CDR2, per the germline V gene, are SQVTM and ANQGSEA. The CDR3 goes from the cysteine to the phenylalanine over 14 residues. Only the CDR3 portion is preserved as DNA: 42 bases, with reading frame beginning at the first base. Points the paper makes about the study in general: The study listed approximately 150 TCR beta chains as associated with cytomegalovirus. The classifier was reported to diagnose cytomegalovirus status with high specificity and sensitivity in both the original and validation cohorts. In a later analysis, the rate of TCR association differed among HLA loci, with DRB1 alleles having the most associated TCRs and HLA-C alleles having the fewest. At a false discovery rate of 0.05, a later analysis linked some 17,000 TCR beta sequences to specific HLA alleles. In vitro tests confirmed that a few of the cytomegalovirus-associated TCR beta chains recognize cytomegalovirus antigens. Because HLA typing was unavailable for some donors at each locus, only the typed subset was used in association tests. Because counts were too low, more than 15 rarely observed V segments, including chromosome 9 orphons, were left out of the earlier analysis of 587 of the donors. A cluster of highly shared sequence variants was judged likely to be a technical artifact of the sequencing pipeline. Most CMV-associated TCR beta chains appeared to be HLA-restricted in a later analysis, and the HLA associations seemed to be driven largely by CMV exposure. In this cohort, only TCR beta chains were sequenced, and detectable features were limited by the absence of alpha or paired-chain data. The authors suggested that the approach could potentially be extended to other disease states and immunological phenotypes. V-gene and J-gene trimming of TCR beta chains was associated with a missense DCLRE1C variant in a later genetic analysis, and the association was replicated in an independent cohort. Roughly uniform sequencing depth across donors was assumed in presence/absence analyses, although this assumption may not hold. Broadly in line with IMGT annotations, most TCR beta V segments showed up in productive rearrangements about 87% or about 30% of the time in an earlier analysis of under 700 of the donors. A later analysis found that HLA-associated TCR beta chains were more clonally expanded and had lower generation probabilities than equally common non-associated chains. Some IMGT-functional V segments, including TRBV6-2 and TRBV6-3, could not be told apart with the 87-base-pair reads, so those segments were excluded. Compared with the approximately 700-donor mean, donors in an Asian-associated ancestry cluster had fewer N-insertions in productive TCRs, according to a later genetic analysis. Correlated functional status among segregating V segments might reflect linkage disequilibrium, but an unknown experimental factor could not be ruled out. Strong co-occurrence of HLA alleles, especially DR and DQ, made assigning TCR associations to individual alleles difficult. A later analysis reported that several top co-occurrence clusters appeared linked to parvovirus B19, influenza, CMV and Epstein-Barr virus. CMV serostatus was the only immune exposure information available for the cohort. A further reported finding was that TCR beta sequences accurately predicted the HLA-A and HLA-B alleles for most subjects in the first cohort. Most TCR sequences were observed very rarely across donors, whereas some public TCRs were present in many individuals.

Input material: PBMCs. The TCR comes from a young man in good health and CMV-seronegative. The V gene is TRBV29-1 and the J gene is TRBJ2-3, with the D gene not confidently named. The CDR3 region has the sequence CSVVVADATDTQYF. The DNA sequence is TGCAGCGTGGTGGTAGCAGATGCCACAGATACGCAGTATTTT.